A single sample gave rise to the 13 T cell receptor beta chains below, sequenced in a study of Tregs in tolerant kidney transplant recipients. TCRdb keeps only in-frame clones here, not all; method: immunoSEQ multiplex PCR. The sample shows about 73,000 clones, less than 98% of them seen only once. Material: CD4+ T cells from blood, obtained before the transplant. All receptors derive from a human donor who received a combined kidney and bone marrow transplant.

This clone has only a few counts. The chain uses TRBV19 and TRBJ1-5; 7 nucleotides agree with TRBD1. Germline V gene sequence: CDR1 LNHDA, CDR2 SQIVND (reference sequence). CDR3 length: 15 amino acids. V was clipped by 3 bases and J by 6 bases; unmatched bases: 8. Written as DNA, the CDR3 is TGTGCCAGTAGTATCACAGGGGCTGTCAGTCAGCCCCAGCATTTT. Translated, it gives CASSITGAVSQPQHF. The full variable domain, its missing parts supplied by reference TRBV19 and TRBJ1-5, is DGGITQSPKYLFRKEGQNVTLSCEQNLNHDAMYWYRQDPGQGLRLIYYSQIVNDFQKGDIAEGYSVSREKKESFPLTVTSAQKNPTAFYLCASSITGAVSQPQHFGDGTRLSIL.

The chain couples TRBV14 to TRBJ1-6, with 8 bases aligning to TRBD1. With 2 bases clipped from V and 9 bases from J, the junction kept 6 bases outside the gene matches. The CDR3 sequence is 15 residues long. Germline loops: CDR1 SGHDN, CDR2 FVKESK. The CDR3 spells CASSQRTGKSSPLHF. Here the CDR3 DNA reads TGTGCCAGCAGCCAAAGGACAGGGAAGAGTTCACCCCTCCACTTT. Based on the CDR3 plus reference TRBV14 and TRBJ1-6, the full variable domain is EAGVTQFPSHSVIEKGQTVTLRCDPISGHDNLYWYRRVMGKEIKFLLHFVKESKQDESGMPNNRFLAERTGGTYSTLKVQPAELEDSGVYFCASSQRTGKSSPLHFGNGTRLTVT.

J is TRBJ1-5 and V is TRBV18; 7 bases align to TRBD1. With 3 bases clipped from V and 2 bases from J, the junction kept 1 base outside the gene matches. Germline CDR1 KGHSH, CDR2 LQKENI. The CDR3 spans 14 residues. The CDR3 region is CASSPGQGNQPQHF. The CDR3 DNA reads TGTGCCAGCTCACCCGGACAGGGCAATCAGCCCCAGCATTTT.

The V and J genes are TRBV14 and TRBJ2-7; 15 bases line up with TRBD2. Germline lookup yields CDR1 SGHDN and CDR2 FVKESK. The CDR3 extends over 15 amino acids. The V segment lost 3 bases and the J segment 4 bases; nucleotides outside the gene matches: 1. Here the CDR3 DNA reads TGTGCCAGCAGCCACGGACTAGCGGGAGGGTACGAGCAGTACTTC. Amino acids: CASSHGLAGGYEQYF.

Turning to this clone: Other DNA variants within this sample encode the same CDR3. The genes are TRBV6-5 and TRBJ2-5; 7 positions agree with TRBD2. Unmatched junction bases numbered 0, after V lost 2 bases and J lost 3 bases. This CDR3 is built from 13 residues. Germline V gene sequence: CDR1 MNHEY, CDR2 SVGAGI. This chain's CDR3 is CASSYGREETQYF. The CDR3, as DNA: TGTGCCAGCAGTTACGGGAGGGAAGAGACCCAGTACTTC.

CDR3 sequence: CASSLVGGGNEQFF. The CDR3 DNA is TGCGCCAGCAGCTTGGTTGGGGGCGGGAATGAGCAGTTCTTC. The J gene is TRBJ2-1, the V gene TRBV5-1, with D possibly being TRBD1 (6 bases). The CDR3 is 14 amino acids. V lost 0 bases, J lost 7 bases, and 11 bases lay in between. Germline assignment: CDR1 SGHRS and CDR2 YFSETQ.

V and J are TRBV7-2 and TRBJ2-1; TRBD2 is a possible D gene (7 bases). V lost 4 bases and J 7 bases, leaving 20 bases between the germline ends. CDR3 length equals 16 residues. Germline-derived CDR1 and CDR2 are SGHTA and FQGNSA. The CDR3 here is CASSSSGGGAWNEQFF. The CDR3 nucleotides read TGTGCCAGCAGCTCCTCTGGGGGGGGCGCGTGGAATGAGCAGTTCTTC.

The chain couples TRBV5-1 to TRBJ2-5; D possibly corresponds to TRBD1 (6 bases). The V gene lost 3 bases and the J gene lost 4 bases, with 16 bases spanning the gap. The CDR3 sequence is 15 residues long. Germline CDR1 is SGHRS and CDR2 is YFSETQ. This chain's CDR3 is CASSWRLAGVETQYF. The CDR3 nucleotides read TGCGCCAGCAGCTGGCGACTGGCAGGGGTAGAGACCCAGTACTTC.

CDR3 residues: CASSRDRGDTEAFF. CDR3 DNA sequence: TGTGCCAGCAGCAGAGACAGGGGCGACACTGAAGCTTTCTTT. The J gene is TRBJ1-1, the V gene TRBV9; 8 bases are shared with TRBD1. CDR3 length equals 14 residues. Germline V CDR1 and CDR2: SGDLS, YYNGEE. J gave up 3 bases and V 4 bases, and 5 bases lay outside the gene matches.

This chain uses TRBV30 with TRBJ1-6; D ambiguous. The CDR3 totals 14 residues. Germline values: CDR1 GTSNPN, CDR2 SVGIG (reference sequence). V lost 5 bases, J lost 9 bases, and 17 bases lay in between. CDR3 amino acids: CAWGGRLKRSPLHF. In DNA form, the CDR3 reads TGTGCCTGGGGAGGCCGACTGAAGCGTTCACCCCTCCACTTT.

The rearrangement joins TRBV18 to TRBJ2-7; the match to TRBD1 covers 9 bases. Germline lookup yields CDR1 KGHSH and CDR2 LQKENI. The CDR3 is 14 residues long. J lost 7 bases, V lost 6 bases, and 10 bases had no gene match. The CDR3 DNA follows: TGTGCCAGCTCCCGCCGGGACAGGGATGGAGAGCAGTACTTC. Protein: CASSRRDRDGEQYF. The whole variable domain, filled in from reference TRBV18 and TRBJ2-7, reads NAGVMQNPRHLVRRRGQEARLRCSPMKGHSHVYWYRQLPEEGLKFMVYLQKENIIDESGMPKERFSAEFPKEGPSILRIQQVVRGDSAAYFCASSRRDRDGEQYFGPGTRLTVT.

Only one count was recorded for this clone. The chain recombines TRBV5-6 with TRBJ2-7; TRBD1 matches at 9 bases. The CDR3 loop spans 14 amino acids. Germline CDR1 SGHDT, CDR2 YYEEEE. V shed 4 bases and J 3 bases; nucleotides not matched to a gene: 5. This CDR3 reads CASSRTGVGYEQYF. The CDR3, as DNA: TGTGCCAGCAGCCGGACAGGGGTCGGCTACGAGCAGTACTTC. Full variable domain (outside the CDR3, taken from reference TRBV5-6 and TRBJ2-7): DAGVTQSPTHLIKTRGQQVTLRCSPKSGHDTVSWYQQALGQGPQFIFQYYEEEERQRGNFPDRFSGHQFPNYSSELNVNALLLGDSALYLCASSRTGVGYEQYFGPGTRLTVT.

The rearrangement joins TRBV19 to TRBJ1-1; D call uncertain. Trimming took off 1 base at V and 1 base at J, with 10 bases between the two ends. CDR1 LNHDA and CDR2 SQIVND come from the germline V gene (reference sequence). CDR3 length equals 15 residues. The DNA of the CDR3 is TGTGCCAGTAGTATAGTGCCCAACAAGAACACTGAAGCTTTCTTT. Encoded protein: CASSIVPNKNTEAFF.